These 10 T cell receptor beta chains were all obtained from the same sample, sequenced in a study of spatial heterogeneity in lung cancer. TCRdb itself ran the 5' RACE reads through MiXCR, one entry per CDR3 protein. Of about 110,000 distinct CDR3 sequences in the sample, roughly a tenth are singletons; the top ten hold around 24%. Time point here: blood at routine non-recurrence follow-up after resection. Specimen: PBMCs, collected at follow-up. The receptors originated from a female donor with early-stage non-small cell lung cancer.

J is TRBJ2-7 and V is TRBV11-2, with D unclear. Trimming stripped 0 bases from V and 1 base from J, with 7 bases between. CDR1 is SGHAT, CDR2 FQNNGV, per germline. This CDR3 spans 14 amino acids. CDR3 residues: CASSLEETSYEQYF. CDR3 nucleotides: TGTGCCAGCAGCTTAGAGGAGACTTCCTACGAGCAGTACTTC.

This clonotype was counted at least ten times. The chain has TRBV12-3 or TRBV12-4 and TRBJ2-7; D is unclear. The CDR3 is 11 amino acids. The V gene lost 1 base and the J gene lost 6 bases, with 4 bases spanning the gap. The CDR3 protein is CASSLGFEQYV. Here the CDR3 DNA reads TGTGCCAGCAGTTTAGGATTCGAGCAGTACGTC.

This chain connects TRBV20-1 to TRBJ1-1; the match to TRBD1 covers 12 bases. The CDR3 is made up of 15 amino acids. The germline V gene has CDR1 DFQATT and CDR2 SNEGSKA (reference sequence). V shed 3 bases and J 1 base; nucleotides not matched to a gene: 3. CDR3 coding DNA: TGCAGTGCTAGGGGGACAGGGGGCAAGAACACTGAAGCTTTCTTT. It is translated as CSARGTGGKNTEAFF.

This chain links TRBV14 with TRBJ2-1; possible D gene TRBD2, 6 bases. V was pared by 4 bases and J by 4 bases, with 17 bases between. Germline CDR1 SGHDN, CDR2 FVKESK. CDR3 length equals 16 residues. The CDR3 protein is CASSPLLGRTYNEQFF. In nucleotides, the CDR3 is TGTGCCAGCAGCCCCCTTTTGGGGAGGACTTACAATGAGCAGTTCTTC.

This clonotype showed up just a few times. V usage is TRBV14 and J usage is TRBJ1-1; a weak D match, TRBD1 (5 bases). Germline V gene lookup returns CDR1 SGHDN and CDR2 FVKESK. The germline V and J ends were trimmed by 7 bases and 5 bases, with 14 bases remaining between them. The CDR3 runs 13 residues. Written as DNA, the CDR3 is TGTGCCAGCAACCTATACGGGGGGACTGAAGCTTTCTTT. This sequence encodes CASNLYGGTEAFF. Full variable domain (remainder filled in from reference TRBV14 and TRBJ1-1): EAGVTQFPSHSVIEKGQTVTLRCDPISGHDNLYWYRRVMGKEIKFLLHFVKESKQDESGMPNNRFLAERTGGTYSTLKVQPAELEDSGVYFCASNLYGGTEAFFGQGTRLTVV.

The chain joins TRBV15 to TRBJ2-5, with a weak D call TRBD1 (6 bases). In germline, CDR1 is LNHNV, CDR2 YYDKDF (reference sequence). CDR3 length: 16 residues. Trimming removed 1 base at V and 5 bases at J, with 17 bases between. CDR3: CATSRAGRGVWETQYF. CDR3 DNA sequence: TGTGCCACCAGCAGAGCGGGCAGGGGAGTATGGGAGACCCAGTACTTC.

This clonotype was observed a few times. This chain links TRBV30 with TRBJ1-2; maybe TRBD1 (5 bases). Trimming removed 7 bases at V and 2 bases at J, with 17 bases between. Germline CDR1 reads GTSNPN; CDR2 reads SVGIG (reference sequence). CDR3 size: 14 residues. CDR3 DNA: TGTGCCTCCGCAGGGACCTCCGTCAACTATGGCTACACCTTC. Encoded protein: CASAGTSVNYGYTF.

The CDR3 sequence: CASSHSGTPTLHF. CDR3 bases: TGTGCCAGCAGTCATTCCGGGACCCCCACCCTCCACTTT. The chain recombines TRBV7-9 with TRBJ1-6; tentative D call: TRBD1 (5 bases). Germline CDR1 is SEHNR and CDR2 is FQNEAQ (reference sequence). Trimming removed 6 bases at V and 14 bases at J, with 17 bases between. This CDR3 region has 13 residues.

This clonotype has a handful of counts. CDR3 amino acids: CASSLVNDVQPPQFF. CDR3 nucleotides: TGTGCCAGCAGCTTAGTAAATGATGTTCAGCCTCCGCAGTTCTTC. The chain is built from TRBV7-2 and TRBJ2-1; no definite D call. In germline, CDR1 is SGHTA, CDR2 FQGNSA. V dropped 1 base and J dropped 12 bases, with 19 bases sitting between them. The CDR3 runs to 15 residues.

This clonotype appeared many times. The chain employs TRBV10-3 and TRBJ2-3; D may be TRBD1 (6 bases). Germline assignment: CDR1 ENHRY and CDR2 SYGVKD. The V end was cut by 6 bases, the J end by 4 bases, with 17 bases between. CDR3 length equals 15 residues. CDR3 sequence: CAISDRGGASDTQYF. In DNA, the CDR3 is TGTGCCATCAGCGACCGAGGGGGAGCTTCAGATACGCAGTATTTT.